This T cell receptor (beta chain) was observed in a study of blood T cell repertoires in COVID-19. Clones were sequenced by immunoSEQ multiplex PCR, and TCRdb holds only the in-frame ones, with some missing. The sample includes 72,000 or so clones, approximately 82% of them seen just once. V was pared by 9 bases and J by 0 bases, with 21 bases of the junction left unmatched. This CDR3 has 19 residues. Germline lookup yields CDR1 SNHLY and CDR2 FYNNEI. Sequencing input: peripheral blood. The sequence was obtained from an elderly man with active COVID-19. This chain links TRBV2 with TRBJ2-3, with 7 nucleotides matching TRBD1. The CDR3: CASPINRGPVPLSTDTQYF. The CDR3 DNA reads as TGTGCCAGTCCTATTAACAGGGGTCCCGTTCCCTTAAGCACAGATACGCAGTATTTT.